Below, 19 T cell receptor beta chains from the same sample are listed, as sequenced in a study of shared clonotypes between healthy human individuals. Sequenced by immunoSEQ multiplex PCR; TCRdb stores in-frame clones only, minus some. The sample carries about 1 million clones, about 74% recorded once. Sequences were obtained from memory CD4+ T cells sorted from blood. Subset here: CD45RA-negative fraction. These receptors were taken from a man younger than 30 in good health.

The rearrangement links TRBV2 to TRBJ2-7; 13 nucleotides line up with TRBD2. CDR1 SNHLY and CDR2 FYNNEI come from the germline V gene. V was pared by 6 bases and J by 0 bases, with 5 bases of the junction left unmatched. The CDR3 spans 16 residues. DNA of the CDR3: TGTGCCAGCAGCGGGGGACTAGCGGGGCGCTCCTACGAGCAGTACTTC. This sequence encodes CASSGGLAGRSYEQYF. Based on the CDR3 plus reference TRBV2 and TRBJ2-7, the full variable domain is EPEVTQTPSHQVTQMGQEVILRCVPISNHLYFYWYRQILGQKVEFLVSFYNNEISEKSEIFDDQFSVERPDGSNFTLKIRSTKLEDSAMYFCASSGGLAGRSYEQYFGPGTRLTVT.

CDR3 residues: CASSPSPGGFGYTF. DNA for the CDR3: TGTGCCAGCAGTCCCAGCCCGGGGGGCTTTGGCTACACCTTC. This chain links TRBV28 with TRBJ1-2; a possible D gene is TRBD1 (6 bases). The CDR3 spans 14 residues. Per germline, CDR1 MDHEN and CDR2 SYDVKM. V was clipped by 5 bases and J by 7 bases, with 17 bases between them.

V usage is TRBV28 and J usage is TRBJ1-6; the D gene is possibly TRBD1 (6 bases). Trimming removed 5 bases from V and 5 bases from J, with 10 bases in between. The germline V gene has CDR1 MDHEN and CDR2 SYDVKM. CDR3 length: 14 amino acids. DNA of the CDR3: TGTGCCAGCAGTCGTAGACAGGATAATTCACCCCTCCACTTT. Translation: CASSRRQDNSPLHF.

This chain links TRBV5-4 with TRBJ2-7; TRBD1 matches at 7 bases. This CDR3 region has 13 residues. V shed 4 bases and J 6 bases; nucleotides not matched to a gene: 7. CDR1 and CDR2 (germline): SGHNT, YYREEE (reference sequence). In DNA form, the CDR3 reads TGTGCCAGCAGCCGGGACAGTAAAGGCGAGCAGTACTTC. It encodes CASSRDSKGEQYF.

The CDR3 here is CSARVETSRFF. For the CDR3, the DNA is TGCAGTGCTCGTGTCGAGACTAGCCGGTTCTTC. The rearrangement links TRBV20-1 to TRBJ2-1, with 7 bases aligning to TRBD2. With V trimmed by 5 bases and J by 15 bases, 10 bases remained unmatched. This CDR3 spans 11 amino acids. The germline V gene has CDR1 DFQATT and CDR2 SNEGSKA (reference sequence).

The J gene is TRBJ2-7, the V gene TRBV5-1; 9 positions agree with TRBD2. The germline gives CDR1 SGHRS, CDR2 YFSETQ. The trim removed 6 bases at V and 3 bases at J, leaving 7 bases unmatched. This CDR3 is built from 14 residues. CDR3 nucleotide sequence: TGCGCCAGCAACCCGGCTAGCGGGGTCTACGAGCAGTACTTC. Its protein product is CASNPASGVYEQYF.

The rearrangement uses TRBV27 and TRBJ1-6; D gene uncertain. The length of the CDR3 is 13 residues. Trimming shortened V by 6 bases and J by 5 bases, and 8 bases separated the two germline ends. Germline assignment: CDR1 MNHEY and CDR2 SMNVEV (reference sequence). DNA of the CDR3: TGTGCCAGCAGAGGGTCCCATAATTCACCCCTCCACTTT. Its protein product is CASRGSHNSPLHF.

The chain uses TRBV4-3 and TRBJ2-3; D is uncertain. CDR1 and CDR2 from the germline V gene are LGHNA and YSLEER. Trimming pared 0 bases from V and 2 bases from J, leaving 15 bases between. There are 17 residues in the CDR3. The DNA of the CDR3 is TGCGCCAGCAGCCAAGATCGGCCAGGAACTCTCACAGATACGCAGTATTTT. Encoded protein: CASSQDRPGTLTDTQYF.

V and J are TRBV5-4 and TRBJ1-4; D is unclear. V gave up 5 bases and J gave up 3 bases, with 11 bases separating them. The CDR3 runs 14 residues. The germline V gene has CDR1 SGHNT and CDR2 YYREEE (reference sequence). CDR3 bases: TGTGCCAGCAGTCTAGGGTGGGCTAATGAAAAACTGTTTTTT. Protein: CASSLGWANEKLFF.

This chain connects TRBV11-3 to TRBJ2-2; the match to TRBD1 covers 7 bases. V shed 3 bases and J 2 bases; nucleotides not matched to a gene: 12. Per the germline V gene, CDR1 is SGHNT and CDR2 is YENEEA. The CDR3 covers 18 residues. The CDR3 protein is CASSFTLLGTENTGELFF. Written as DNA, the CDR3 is TGTGCCAGCAGCTTTACACTACTAGGGACAGAAAACACCGGGGAGCTGTTTTTT.

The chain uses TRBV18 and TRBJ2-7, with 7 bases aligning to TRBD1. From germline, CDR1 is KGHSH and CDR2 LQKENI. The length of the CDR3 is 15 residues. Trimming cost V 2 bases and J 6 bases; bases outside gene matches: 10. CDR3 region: CASSPAPQGVGEQYF. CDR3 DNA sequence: TGTGCCAGCTCACCAGCCCCCCAGGGGGTGGGCGAGCAGTACTTC.

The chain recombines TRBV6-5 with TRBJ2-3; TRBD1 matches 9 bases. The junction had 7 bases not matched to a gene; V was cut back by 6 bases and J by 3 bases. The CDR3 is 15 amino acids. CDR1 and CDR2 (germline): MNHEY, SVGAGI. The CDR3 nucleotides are TGTGCCAGCAGCCCCGGGACAGGGAAGACAGATACGCAGTATTTT. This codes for CASSPGTGKTDTQYF.

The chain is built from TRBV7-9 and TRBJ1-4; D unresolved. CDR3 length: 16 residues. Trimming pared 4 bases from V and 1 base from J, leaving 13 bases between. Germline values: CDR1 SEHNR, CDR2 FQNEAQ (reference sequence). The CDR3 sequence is CASSSALPLTNEKLFF. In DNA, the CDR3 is TGTGCCAGCAGCTCTGCCCTCCCTCTAACTAATGAAAAACTGTTTTTT.

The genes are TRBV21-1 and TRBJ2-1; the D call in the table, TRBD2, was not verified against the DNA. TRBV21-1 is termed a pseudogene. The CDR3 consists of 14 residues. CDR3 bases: TGTGCCAGCAGCAAAGATGGAGGTTACAATGAGCAGTTCTTC. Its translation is CASSKDGGYNEQFF.

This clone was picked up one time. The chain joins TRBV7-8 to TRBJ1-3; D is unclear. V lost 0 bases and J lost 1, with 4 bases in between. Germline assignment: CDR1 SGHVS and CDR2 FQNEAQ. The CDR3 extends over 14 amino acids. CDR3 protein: CASSLAGSGNTIYF. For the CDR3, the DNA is TGTGCCAGCAGCTTAGCCGGGTCTGGAAACACCATATATTTT.

In DNA, the CDR3 is TGTGCCAGCAGCCGGGGACAGCCTCTAGGGGAAAAACTGTTTTTT. Its translation is CASSRGQPLGEKLFF. The V call is TRBV7-6, the J call TRBJ1-4; 7 bases map to TRBD1. The ends lost 5 bases at V and 8 bases at J; junction bases unmatched: 11. In germline, CDR1 is SGHVS, CDR2 FNYEAQ. There are 15 residues in the CDR3.

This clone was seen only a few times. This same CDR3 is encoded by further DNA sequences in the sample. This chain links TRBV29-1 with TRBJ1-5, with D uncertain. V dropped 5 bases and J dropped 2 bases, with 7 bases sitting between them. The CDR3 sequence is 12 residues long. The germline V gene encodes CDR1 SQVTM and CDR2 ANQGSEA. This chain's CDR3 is CSVQEGNQPQHF. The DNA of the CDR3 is TGCAGCGTTCAGGAGGGCAATCAGCCCCAGCATTTT.

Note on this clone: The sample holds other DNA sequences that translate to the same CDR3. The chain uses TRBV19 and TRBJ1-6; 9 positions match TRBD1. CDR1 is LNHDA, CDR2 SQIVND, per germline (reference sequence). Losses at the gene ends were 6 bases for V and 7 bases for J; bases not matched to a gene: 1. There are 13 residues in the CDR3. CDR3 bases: TGTGCCAGTAGCGACAGGGGGAATTCACCCCTCCACTTT. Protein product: CASSDRGNSPLHF.

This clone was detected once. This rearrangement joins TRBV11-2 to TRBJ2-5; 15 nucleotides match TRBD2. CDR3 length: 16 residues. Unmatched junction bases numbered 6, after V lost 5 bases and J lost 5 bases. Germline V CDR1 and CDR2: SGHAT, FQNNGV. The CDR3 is CASSKGLAGGVETQYF. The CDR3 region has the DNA TGTGCCAGCAGCAAAGGACTAGCGGGAGGGGTCGAGACCCAGTACTTC.